A single sample is the source of the 29 T cell receptor beta chains below, sequenced in a study of tumor-infiltrating lymphocytes in primary liver carcinoma (dated by TCRdb to about 2017). Blood RNA was extracted from unsorted whole blood with TRIzol reagent; germline DNA came from the DNeasy Blood & Tissue kit. The instrument given in TCRdb is Illumina HiSeq 2500. Starting from approximately 500 ng total RNA, TCRbeta-specific cDNA was produced by reverse transcription with a constant-region primer and ProtoScript II reverse transcriptase. Three nested multiplex PCR rounds, following a slightly modified ARM-PCR procedure, were used to build the TCRbeta libraries. The first two PCR rounds used multiplex TRBV1-TRBV30 forward primers with a Cbeta reverse primer, each for about 10 cycles. TCRdb trimmed the raw reads at Q25, called clones with MiXCR and kept productive beta chains. One record per CDR3 amino acid sequence lists the most common genes and DNA. This sample is represented by hundreds of thousands of distinct CDR3 sequences; 55% to 65% of them were singletons. The ten most abundant clones make up 9% of the sample.

The sample taken for sequencing was peripheral blood. The receptors originated from a man aged 40-49 years with primary liver carcinoma and hepatitis B virus infection.

The sample holds many counts of this clonotype. This CDR3 is CASSYFEPGGNQPQHF. The CDR3 DNA is TGTGCCAGCAGTTACTTCGAACCAGGGGGTAATCAGCCCCAGCATTTT. This chain joins TRBV6-2 or TRBV6-3 and TRBJ1-5; 7 bases match TRBD1. Germline trimming cut 1 base from V and 4 bases from J; bases unmatched to any gene: 7. This CDR3 is 16 amino acids long. Germline V gene sequence: CDR1 MNHEY, CDR2 SVGEGT.

A word on this clonotype: With a much larger clone just one base away, this may be a read error. J is TRBJ1-5 and V is TRBV4-1; maybe TRBD1 (5 bases). The V gene's germline CDR1 is MGHRA and CDR2 YSYEKL. Trimming took off 3 bases at V and 3 bases at J, with 24 bases between the two ends. This CDR3 is built from 19 residues. The DNA of the CDR3 is TGCGCCAGCAGCCATTCTTCCGGGATAGGGGTGGGTAACAATCAGCCCCAGCATTTT. This codes for CASSHSSGIGVGNNQPQHF.

With respect to this clonotype: Given a much more abundant clone one base away, this may be a read error. The chain employs TRBV29-1 and TRBJ2-1, with a possible D match to TRBD2 (6 bases). The CDR3 consists of 16 residues. Germline V gene lookup returns CDR1 SQVTM and CDR2 ANQGSEA. The CDR3 spells CSVGEIRETFGNGQFF. The DNA for the CDR3 is TGCAGCGTTGGGGAAATCCGGGAGACGTTTGGTAATGGGCAGTTCTTC.

This sequence joins TRBV11-3 and TRBJ2-1; D gene unclear. The CDR3 consists of 14 residues. Germline values: CDR1 SGHNT, CDR2 YENEEA. The V gene lost 3 bases and the J gene lost 11 bases, with 17 bases spanning the gap. The DNA of the CDR3 is TGTGCCAGCAGCTTGGCGCGACCGATAAATAAGCAGTTCTTC. It codes for CASSLARPINKQFF. The variable domain in full, with the rest retrieved from reference TRBV11-3 and TRBJ2-1, is EAGVVQSPRYKIIEKKQPVAFWCNPISGHNTLYWYLQNLGQGPELLIRYENEEAVDDSQLPKDRFSAERLKGVDSTLKIQPAELGDSAVYLCASSLARPINKQFFGPGTRLTVL.

With regard to this clonotype: The junction shows a germline mismatch at one end, possibly a read error. V and J are TRBV4-2 and TRBJ2-1; unclear D gene. Germline-derived CDR1 and CDR2 are LGHNA and YNFKEQ. This CDR3 comprises 16 residues. CDR3 protein: CAGSQAEVAVDFEQFF. The CDR3 DNA reads as TGTGCCGGCAGCCAAGCTGAGGTGGCCGTAGACTTTGAGCAGTTCTTC.

A word on this clonotype: Since the CDR3 does not end with the conserved phenylalanine or tryptophan, this likely comes from a read error. No DNA is shown, since the ends of the CDR3 on it are uncertain; the CDR3 is the one TCRdb lists. The chain combines TRBV11-3 with TRBJ2-7; TRBD1 was called by the table and not checked on the DNA. The germline CDR1 and CDR2 sequences are SGHNT and YENEEA. The CDR3 length is 13 residues, termini included. CDR3 amino acids: CASSSDRGSEQYY.

This clonotype was counted once. This rearrangement joins TRBV5-1 to TRBJ2-3; D is possibly TRBD2 (5 bases). CDR3 size: 17 residues. Trimming cost V 0 bases and J 4 bases, with 18 bases left between them. Germline values: CDR1 SGHRS, CDR2 YFSETQ. The CDR3, as DNA: TGCGCCAGCAGCTTGGACCAGAGACTACCACCCCCAGATACGCAGTATTTT. Translating it yields CASSLDQRLPPPDTQYF.

This CDR3 is CASSHFGAGGYTF. CDR3 in DNA: TGTGCCAGCAGCCATTTTGGGGCCGGCGGCTACACCTTC. The rearrangement links TRBV7-9 to TRBJ1-2; maybe TRBD1 (5 bases). The CDR3 sequence is 13 residues long. V lost 5 bases to trimming and J lost 8 bases, with 15 bases between them. Germline CDR1 is SEHNR and CDR2 is FQNEAQ (reference sequence).

This clonotype was detected ten times or more. The V gene is TRBV6-1, the J gene TRBJ1-5; TRBD1 aligns across 7 bases. Per the germline V gene, CDR1 is MNHNS and CDR2 is SASEGT. J lost 2 bases, V lost 2 bases, and 3 bases had no gene match. The CDR3 length is 15 residues. CDR3 sequence reads: CASSETGTGNQPQHF. In nucleotides, the CDR3 is TGTGCCAGCAGTGAAACCGGGACAGGCAATCAGCCCCAGCATTTT.

Points on this clonotype: Relative to the germline gene, one junction end is altered; a read error may explain this. The chain combines TRBV6-1 with TRBJ1-5; no clear D gene. The CDR3 spans 14 residues. Germline lookup yields CDR1 MNHNS and CDR2 SASEGT. The CDR3 DNA reads TGTGCCAGCAGTGAAGGCCGGTGGAATCAGCCCCAGCTTTTT. Encoded protein: CASSEGRWNQPQLF.

In the case of this clonotype: The missing conserved phenylalanine or tryptophan at the end of this CDR3 makes a read error likely. The J gene is TRBJ2-6, the V gene TRBV24-1; D remains ambiguous. CDR1 and CDR2 from the germline V gene are KGHDR and SFDVKD. The V end was cut by 1 base, the J end by 0 bases, with 3 bases between. This CDR3 spans 15 amino acids. The chain's CDR3 is CATSDLRSGANVLTL. The CDR3 DNA follows: TGTGCCACCAGTGATTTACGCTCTGGGGCCAACGTCCTGACTTTA.

The rearrangement uses TRBV14 and TRBJ2-7; 15 nucleotides line up with TRBD2. V lost 3 bases, J lost 3 bases, and 6 bases stayed unmatched. CDR3 size: 17 residues. Germline CDR1 reads SGHDN; CDR2 reads FVKESK. As DNA, the CDR3 is TGTGCCAGCAGCCATTGGGCGGGACTAGCGGGAGGCTACGAGCAGTACTTC. Translated, it gives CASSHWAGLAGGYEQYF.

The chain couples TRBV18 to TRBJ2-1, with TRBD2 identical over 7 bases. The CDR3 has 17 residues. Trimming took 5 bases from V and 0 from J; bases not matched to a gene: 10. Germline V gene data show CDR1 as KGHSH and CDR2 as LQKENI. The CDR3 protein is CASSVGSGASSYNEQFF. CDR3 DNA sequence: TGTGCCAGCTCAGTGGGGAGCGGGGCCAGCTCCTACAATGAGCAGTTCTTC. Full variable domain (rest looked up from reference TRBV18 and TRBJ2-1): NAGVMQNPRHLVRRRGQEARLRCSPMKGHSHVYWYRQLPEEGLKFMVYLQKENIIDESGMPKERFSAEFPKEGPSILRIQQVVRGDSAAYFCASSVGSGASSYNEQFFGPGTRLTVL.

CDR3 nucleotide sequence: TGTGCCAGCAGCCCCCCCCGGGGGGGGTTGGGGGCTGGAGCTTTCTTT. It encodes CASSPPRGGLGAGAFF. The V and J genes are TRBV6-6 and TRBJ1-1; D perhaps matches TRBD1 (6 bases). The CDR3 contains 16 residues. Trimming removed 6 bases from V and 10 bases from J, with 27 bases in between. The V gene's germline CDR1 is MNHNY and CDR2 SVGAGI (reference sequence).

The V and J genes are TRBV5-1 and TRBJ2-3; D gene ambiguous. This CDR3 is built from 14 residues. The germline V gene encodes CDR1 SGHRS and CDR2 YFSETQ. Trimming left V 1 base short and J 5 bases short, with 11 bases between. The CDR3 reads CASSLSLSGDTQYF. The CDR3 nucleotides read TGCGCCAGCAGCTTGTCTCTCTCCGGAGATACGCAGTATTTT.

This clonotype has a count of ten or more. The chain uses TRBV6-1 and TRBJ2-3; 7 bases match TRBD2. This CDR3 comprises 15 residues. Looked up from germline, CDR1 is MNHNS and CDR2 is SASEGT. V shed 7 bases, J shed 2 bases, and the junction held 9 bases outside the gene matches. CDR3 DNA sequence: TGTGCCAGCATCCTGACGGGAGGATTCACAGATACGCAGTATTTT. It yields the protein CASILTGGFTDTQYF.

The sample holds a few counts of this clonotype. The chain is built from TRBV5-6 and TRBJ2-1, with 7 bases that match TRBD2. From germline, CDR1 is SGHDT and CDR2 YYEEEE. The length of the CDR3 is 16 residues. V shed 3 bases and J 2 bases; nucleotides not matched to a gene: 8. The CDR3 here is CASSYDAGETYNEQFF. As DNA, the CDR3 is TGTGCCAGCAGCTATGACGCGGGAGAAACCTACAATGAGCAGTTCTTC.

Turning to this clonotype: A much larger clone differs from this one at a single base, so this may be a read error. The chain employs TRBV12-3 or TRBV12-4 and TRBJ2-1; no clear D gene. CDR3 size: 12 residues. DNA of the CDR3: TGTGCCAGCAGCCGCCCCTACAATGAGCGGTTCTTC. Translated: CASSRPYNERFF.

Details on this clonotype: Just one base apart from a much larger clone, this may be a read error. The rearrangement joins TRBV14 to TRBJ2-2; D remains ambiguous. This CDR3 is built from 14 residues. Germline-derived CDR1 and CDR2 are SGHDN and FVKESK. Trimming cost V 4 bases and J 0 bases, with 6 bases left between them. CDR3: CASSRKPNTGELFF. CDR3 nucleotides: TGTGCCAGCAGCCGCAAGCCGAACACCGGGGAGCTGTTTTTT.

This rearrangement joins TRBV6-5 to TRBJ1-4, with D unresolved. Germline V CDR1 and CDR2: MNHEY, SVGAGI. The CDR3 has 15 amino acids. V was cut by 3 bases and J by 6 bases, with 14 bases left in between. Written as DNA, the CDR3 is TGTGCCAGCAGTTATGGTGACCGAGGCTATGAAAAACTGTTTTTT. As protein: CASSYGDRGYEKLFF.

V and J are TRBV7-3 and TRBJ2-3, with D perhaps matching TRBD1 (5 bases). The CDR3 has 14 residues. Germline V gene data show CDR1 as SGHTA and CDR2 as FQGTGA. V gave up 0 bases and J gave up 1 base, with 5 bases separating them. DNA for the CDR3: TGTGCCAGCAGCTTAACAGGGGGCACAGATACGCAGTATTTT. Translating it yields CASSLTGGTDTQYF.

With regard to this clonotype: Just one base apart from a much larger clone, this may be a read error. The V call is TRBV6-1, the J call TRBJ2-7, with D uncertain. The CDR3 length is 14 residues. V was shortened by 4 bases and J by 0 bases, with 10 bases between the two germline ends. CDR1 MNHNS and CDR2 SASEGT come from the germline V gene. The CDR3 coding sequence is TGTGCCAGCAGTGTGAGCCACAGCTCCTACGAGCAGTACTTC. As protein: CASSVSHSSYEQYF.

This clonotype occurred many times. The gene calls are TRBV12-3 or TRBV12-4 and TRBJ1-5; D is unclear. The V gene lost 3 bases and the J gene lost 7 bases, with 7 bases spanning the gap. This CDR3 has 12 residues. The CDR3 sequence: CASSFLRQPQHF. As DNA, the CDR3 is TGTGCCAGCAGTTTCCTAAGACAGCCCCAGCATTTT.

The sample holds a few counts of this clonotype. V is TRBV28 and J is TRBJ1-6; tentative D call: TRBD1 (5 bases). Germline V gene lookup returns CDR1 MDHEN and CDR2 SYDVKM. The CDR3 loop spans 17 amino acids. Trimming cost V 5 bases and J 8 bases, with 22 bases left between them. The CDR3 DNA sequence: TGTGCCAGCAGTCTTGTCGGTGTGGGGGGATGGCATTCACCCCTCCACTTT. It specifies CASSLVGVGGWHSPLHF.

This clonotype was recorded a few times. A much bigger clone sits one base away, suggesting this may be a read error. V gene TRBV29-1 combines with J gene TRBJ2-3; the match to TRBD2 covers 7 bases. CDR1 is SQVTM, CDR2 ANQGSEA, per germline. The CDR3 contains 13 residues. The CDR3 DNA sequence: TGCAACGTTGAAGTCGCCGGGGGGAATACGCAGTATTTT. It specifies CNVEVAGGNTQYF.

The sample holds many counts of this clonotype. J is TRBJ2-7 and V is TRBV7-8; D not resolved. The CDR3 runs to 13 residues. Deletions cut 5 bases from V and 5 bases from J, with 13 bases between. Germline values: CDR1 SGHVS, CDR2 FQNEAQ. The CDR3 sequence is CASSALGSNEQYF. DNA for the CDR3: TGTGCCAGCAGCGCCCTAGGAAGTAACGAGCAGTACTTC.

This chain connects TRBV30 to TRBJ2-2, with 7 bases that match TRBD1. Germline loops: CDR1 GTSNPN, CDR2 SVGIG (reference sequence). V trimming: 0 bases; J trimming: 6 bases; junction bases outside the gene matches: 4. The CDR3 totals 14 residues. The CDR3, as DNA: TGTGCCTGGAGTGTACAGGGGTTCGCCGGGGAGCTGTTTTTT. Translating it yields CAWSVQGFAGELFF.

This clonotype was detected once. With a much larger clone just one base away, this may be a read error. The chain employs TRBV6-2 or TRBV6-3 and TRBJ2-1, with D perhaps TRBD1 (5 bases). The CDR3 contains 12 residues. Trimming pared 10 bases from V and 4 bases from J, leaving 11 bases between. Germline CDR1 and CDR2: MNHEY and SVGEGT. The CDR3 region is CANSHRYNEQFF. The DNA for the CDR3 is TGTGCCAACAGCCACAGGTACAATGAGCAGTTCTTC.

The sample holds many counts of this clonotype. V gene TRBV7-9 combines with J gene TRBJ1-4; D unresolved. Germline CDR1 is SEHNR and CDR2 is FQNEAQ (reference sequence). This CDR3 has 12 amino acids. V dropped 1 base and J dropped 8 bases, with 5 bases sitting between them. CDR3 sequence (DNA): TGTGCCAGCAGCTTAGGGCGCGAAAAACTGTTTTTT. This sequence encodes CASSLGREKLFF.